One and the same sample provided the 16 T cell receptor beta chains below, sequenced in a study of blood T cell repertoires in COVID-19. The protocol was immunoSEQ multiplex PCR, while the TCRdb copy is restricted to in-frame clones and leaves out a portion. The sample records some 110,000 clones, about 83% being singletons. Input material: peripheral blood. The source is an older man with acute or convalescent COVID-19.

This chain joins TRBV7-6 and TRBJ2-3; 9 nucleotides match TRBD1. The V and J ends lost 0 bases and 5 bases, in that order; junction bases with no gene match: 9. The CDR3 is 17 amino acids. CDR1 is SGHVS, CDR2 FNYEAQ, per germline. The CDR3 is CASSLAFRGTGIDTQYF. The CDR3 DNA follows: TGTGCCAGCAGCTTAGCGTTTCGTGGGACAGGGATAGATACGCAGTATTTT.

This chain connects TRBV4-1 to TRBJ2-1, with 10 bases identical to TRBD2. V lost 6 bases, J lost 8 bases, and 13 bases stayed unmatched. Germline CDR1 MGHRA, CDR2 YSYEKL. CDR3 length: 16 residues. The DNA for the CDR3 is TGCGCCAGCAGGCCAGGTGTAGCGGGAGGTTACCATGAGCAGTTCTTC. Amino acids: CASRPGVAGGYHEQFF.

This chain joins TRBV2 and TRBJ1-1; 10 bases align to TRBD1. From germline, CDR1 is SNHLY and CDR2 FYNNEI. The CDR3 runs 14 residues. J gave up 3 bases and V 5 bases, and 3 bases lay outside the gene matches. This chain's CDR3 is CASSTDRGDTEAFF. The CDR3 bases are TGTGCCAGCAGTACGGACAGGGGGGACACTGAAGCTTTCTTT. Full variable domain (remainder filled in from reference TRBV2 and TRBJ1-1): EPEVTQTPSHQVTQMGQEVILRCVPISNHLYFYWYRQILGQKVEFLVSFYNNEISEKSEIFDDQFSVERPDGSNFTLKIRSTKLEDSAMYFCASSTDRGDTEAFFGQGTRLTVV.

The rearrangement links TRBV30 to TRBJ2-2; TRBD2 agrees at 7 bases. There are 13 residues in the CDR3. In germline, CDR1 is GTSNPN, CDR2 SVGIG (reference sequence). J lost 4 bases, V lost 7 bases, and 6 bases had no gene match. The CDR3 sequence: CASGRATTGELFF. Here the CDR3 DNA reads TGTGCCTCGGGGAGGGCTACCACCGGGGAGCTGTTTTTT.

The genes are TRBV13 and TRBJ1-1; the D is unclear. Germline V gene data show CDR1 as PRHDT and CDR2 as FYEKMQ (reference sequence). V gave up 2 bases and J gave up 0 bases, with 7 bases separating them. This CDR3 is built from 14 residues. As DNA, the CDR3 is TGTGCCAGCAGCTTACGGGAGATGAACACTGAAGCTTTCTTT. Its translation is CASSLREMNTEAFF.

The V call is TRBV7-8, the J call TRBJ1-1; no clear D. Germline V gene sequence: CDR1 SGHVS, CDR2 FQNEAQ. The ends were cut back, 3 bases at V and 5 bases at J, with 13 bases in the middle. The CDR3 extends over 14 amino acids. CDR3 amino acids: CASSFPEGRTEAFF. CDR3 DNA sequence: TGTGCCAGCAGCTTCCCGGAGGGAAGAACTGAAGCTTTCTTT. Complete variable domain (other parts from reference TRBV7-8 and TRBJ1-1): GAGVSQSPRYKVAKRGQDVALRCDPISGHVSLFWYQQALGQGPEFLTYFQNEAQLDKSGLPSDRFFAERPEGSVSTLKIQRTQQEDSAVYLCASSFPEGRTEAFFGQGTRLTVV.

The rearrangement uses TRBV11-2 and TRBJ1-4; D possibly corresponds to TRBD1 (5 bases). Germline lookup yields CDR1 SGHAT and CDR2 FQNNGV. This CDR3 is 13 amino acids long. V was cut by 1 base and J by 8 bases, with 8 bases left in between. The CDR3, as DNA: TGTGCCAGCAGCTTAGGGGGGGTGGAAAAACTGTTTTTT. It codes for CASSLGGVEKLFF.

V and J are TRBV15 and TRBJ2-7, with TRBD2 matching over 9 bases. The CDR3 loop spans 16 amino acids. Germline assignment: CDR1 LNHNV and CDR2 YYDKDF (reference sequence). Unmatched junction bases numbered 6, after V lost 1 base and J lost 2 bases. CDR3 DNA: TGTGCCACCAGCAGAGGGGGAGCGGGGGGCACCTACGAGCAGTACTTC. Translated: CATSRGGAGGTYEQYF.

The chain has TRBV7-9 and TRBJ1-1; D perhaps matches TRBD1 (5 bases). Germline CDR1 reads SEHNR; CDR2 reads FQNEAQ (reference sequence). This CDR3 contains 12 residues. The V end was cut by 5 bases, the J end by 5 bases, with 9 bases between. CDR3 region: CASSVRVTEAFF. For the CDR3, the DNA is TGTGCCAGCAGCGTCAGGGTGACTGAAGCTTTCTTT.

The V and J genes are TRBV29-1 and TRBJ1-3; 7 nucleotides line up with TRBD1. The CDR3 is 13 amino acids. Per germline, CDR1 SQVTM and CDR2 ANQGSEA. V shed 7 bases, J shed 4 bases, and the junction held 7 bases outside the gene matches. The CDR3 loop reads CSAPSGQGNTIYF. The CDR3 DNA follows: TGCAGCGCTCCGTCGGGACAGGGAAACACCATATATTTT.

This clone has just one count. V gene TRBV6-5 combines with J gene TRBJ1-2; 8 bases fit TRBD1. The junction had 13 bases not matched to a gene; V was cut back by 5 bases and J by 8 bases. The germline gives CDR1 MNHEY, CDR2 SVGAGI. This CDR3 has 15 residues. In DNA, the CDR3 is TGTGCCAGCAGTAGTTCTTCAGGGGGCGTACAGGGCTACACCTTC. It translates to CASSSSSGGVQGYTF.

In nucleotides, the CDR3 is TGTGCCAGCAGCGGGGAGCTAACCTACAATGAGCAGTTCTTC. Translating it yields CASSGELTYNEQFF. The gene calls are TRBV9 and TRBJ2-1; D is perhaps TRBD2 (5 bases). This CDR3 is built from 14 residues. Germline CDR1 is SGDLS and CDR2 is YYNGEE. Deletions cut 3 bases from V and 2 bases from J, with 9 bases between.

This chain links TRBV7-9 with TRBJ1-1, with D possibly TRBD1 on 5 matching bases. The CDR3 has 14 residues. Trimming shortened V by 0 bases and J by 9 bases, and 14 bases separated the two germline ends. Germline assignment: CDR1 SEHNR and CDR2 FQNEAQ (reference sequence). The CDR3 coding sequence is TGTGCCAGCAGCTTAGCTAGGGGCGTAGGGCAAGCTTTCTTT. This encodes CASSLARGVGQAFF.

The chain links TRBV6-4 to TRBJ1-2, with 7 positions matching TRBD1. This CDR3 is 15 amino acids long. CDR1 is MRHNA and CDR2 is SNTAGT in the germline V gene. Trimming at V came to 0 bases and at J to 8 bases, leaving 9 bases not matched to a gene. Written as DNA, the CDR3 is TGTGCCAGCAGTGACTCTGTGACAGGGTATCGGGGCTACACCTTC. Translation: CASSDSVTGYRGYTF.

The chain carries TRBV4-1 and TRBJ1-6, with a weak D call TRBD1 (6 bases). Germline V lookup: CDR1 MGHRA, CDR2 YSYEKL. This CDR3 is 15 amino acids long. The V end lost 0 bases, the J end lost 10 bases, and 13 bases lay between the germline ends. The CDR3, as DNA: TGCGCCAGCAGCCAAGAGGGCAGGGGCTACTCACCCCTCCACTTT. Protein sequence: CASSQEGRGYSPLHF.

The gene calls are TRBV27 and TRBJ1-2; D possibly corresponds to TRBD1 (6 bases). This CDR3 is built from 14 residues. Germline CDR1 MNHEY, CDR2 SMNVEV (reference sequence). V lost 6 bases and J lost 5, with 16 bases in between. The chain's CDR3 is CASRPGGAGYGYTF. Here the CDR3 DNA reads TGTGCCAGCAGACCGGGGGGCGCAGGGTATGGCTACACCTTC.